Detailed here is one T cell receptor (beta chain). These data come from a study of shared clonotypes between healthy human individuals. HIV-negative, healthy adults without recent acute infections or vaccinations were the donors. CD45RA+ naive and CD45RA-negative memory subsets were separated from CD4+ cells. With 4 bases removed from V and 4 bases from J, the gap between germline ends came to 10 bases. This CDR3 region has 13 residues. Looked up from germline, CDR1 is MDHEN and CDR2 is SYDVKM. Only in-frame clones appear in the TCRdb table, and some are missing; sequencing was by immunoSEQ multiplex PCR. The table includes millions of clones, just over 90% detected once.

This sequence was found in a man aged 18 to 30 in good health. The chain recombines TRBV28 with TRBJ1-2; TRBD1 might be the D (5 bases). Sequenced material: naive CD4+ T cells sorted from blood. Regarding subset: CD45RA+ positively selected. In DNA, the CDR3 is TGTGCCAGCAGTTGGGGGGAGGTCTATGGCTACACCTTC. Protein product: CASSWGEVYGYTF.